The present T cell receptor (beta chain) was sequenced within a study of tumor T cells in aggressive B-cell lymphoma (dated 2017 in TCRdb). As for this clone: Its antigen is still unknown. The input lacks base qualities; no much larger clone sits a single base away.

CDR1 LNHDA and CDR2 SQIVND are derived from the germline V gene (reference sequence). The CDR3 contains 15 residues, cysteine and phenylalanine counted. Here the CDR3 DNA is all that survives: 45 bases in frame from base 1. Trimming removed 7 bases from V and 1 base from J; the gene matches leave 6 bases unexplained. The library was made by the immunoSEQ multiplex PCR assay. Held by TCRdb, this immuneACCESS table contains in-frame sequences only and omits some clones. Under half of the omission traces to an unresolved V gene where checked; the cause of the rest is unknown. Here the sample has 8,000 to 9,500 clones; roughly 85% occur a single time. The top ten hold under 4% of the sample.

The sample consisted of tumor tissue. The chain employs TRBV19 and TRBJ1-5, and TRBD1 matches 8 of the central bases. The TCR was taken from an adult with diffuse large B cell lymphoma. The DNA sequence reads TGTGCCAGTAAATTACGGACAGGGAGCAATCAGCCCCAGCATTTT. It encodes CASKLRTGSNQPQHF.